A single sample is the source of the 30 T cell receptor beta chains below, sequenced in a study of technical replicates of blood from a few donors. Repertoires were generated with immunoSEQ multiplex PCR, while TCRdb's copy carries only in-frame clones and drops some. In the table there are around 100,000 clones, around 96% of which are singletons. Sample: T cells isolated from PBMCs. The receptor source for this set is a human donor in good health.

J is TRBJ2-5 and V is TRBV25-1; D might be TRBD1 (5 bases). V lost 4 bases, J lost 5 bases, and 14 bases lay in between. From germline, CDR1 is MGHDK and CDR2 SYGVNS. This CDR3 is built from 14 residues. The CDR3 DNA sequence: TGTGCCAGCAGTGCCTATAGCAAGGGGGAGACCCAGTACTTC. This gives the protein CASSAYSKGETQYF.

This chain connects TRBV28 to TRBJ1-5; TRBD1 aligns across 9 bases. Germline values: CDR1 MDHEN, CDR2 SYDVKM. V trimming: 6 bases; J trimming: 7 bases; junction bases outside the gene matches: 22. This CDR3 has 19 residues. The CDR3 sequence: CASRNNDRDRDRRVQPQHF. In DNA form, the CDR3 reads TGTGCCAGCAGGAACAACGACCGGGACAGGGACCGACGAGTCCAGCCCCAGCATTTT.

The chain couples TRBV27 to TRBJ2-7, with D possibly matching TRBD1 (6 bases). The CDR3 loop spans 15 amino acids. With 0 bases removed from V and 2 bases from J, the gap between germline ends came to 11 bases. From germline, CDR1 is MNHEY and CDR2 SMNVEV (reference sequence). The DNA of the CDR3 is TGTGCCAGCAGTTTATCAGGGGGTGGTGCCTACGAGCAGTACTTC. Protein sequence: CASSLSGGGAYEQYF.

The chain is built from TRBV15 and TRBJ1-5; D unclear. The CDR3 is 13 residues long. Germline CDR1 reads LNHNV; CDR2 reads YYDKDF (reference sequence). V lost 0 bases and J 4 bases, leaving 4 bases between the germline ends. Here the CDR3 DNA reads TGTGCCACCAGCAGAGACCCAAATCAGCCCCAGCATTTT. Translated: CATSRDPNQPQHF.

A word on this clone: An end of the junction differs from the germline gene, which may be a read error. The CDR3 region has the DNA TGTGCCAGCAAACCAGGGAATGGAAAACTGTTTTTT. Residues: CASKPGNGKLFF. The chain links TRBV6-5 to TRBJ1-4, with D perhaps TRBD1 (5 bases). This CDR3 contains 12 residues. The germline V gene has CDR1 MNHEY and CDR2 SVGAGI.

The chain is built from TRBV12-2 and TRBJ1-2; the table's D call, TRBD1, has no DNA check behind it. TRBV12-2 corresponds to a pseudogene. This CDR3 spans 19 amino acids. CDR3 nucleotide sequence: TGTGCAAGTCGCTTAGTTTATCGGCTGTGGGGACAGGTAATTTGTGGCTACACCTTC. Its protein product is CASRLVYRLWGQVICGYTF.

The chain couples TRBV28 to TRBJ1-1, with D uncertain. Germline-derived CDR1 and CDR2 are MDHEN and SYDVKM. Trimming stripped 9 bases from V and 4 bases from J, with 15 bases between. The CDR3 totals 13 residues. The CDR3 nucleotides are TGTGCCAGTTGGCTGACACTTTCCACTGAAGCTTTCTTT. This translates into CASWLTLSTEAFF. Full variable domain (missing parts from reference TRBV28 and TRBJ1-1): DVKVTQSSRYLVKRTGEKVFLECVQDMDHENMFWYRQDPGLGLRLIYFSYDVKMKEKGDIPEGYSVSREKKERFSLILESASTNQTSMYLCASWLTLSTEAFFGQGTRLTVV.

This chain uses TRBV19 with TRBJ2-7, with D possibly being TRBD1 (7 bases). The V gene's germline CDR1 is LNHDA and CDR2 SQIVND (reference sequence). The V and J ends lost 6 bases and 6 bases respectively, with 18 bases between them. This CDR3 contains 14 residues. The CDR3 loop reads CASRQGTAVGEQYF. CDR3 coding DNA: TGTGCCAGTAGACAGGGGACTGCGGTCGGCGAGCAGTACTTC.

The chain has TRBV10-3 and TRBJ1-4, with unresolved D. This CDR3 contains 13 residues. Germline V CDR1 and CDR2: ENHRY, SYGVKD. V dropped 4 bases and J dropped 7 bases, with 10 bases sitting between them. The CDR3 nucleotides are TGTGCCATCAGTGGGCTGGTGTCTGAAAAACTGTTTTTT. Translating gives CAISGLVSEKLFF.

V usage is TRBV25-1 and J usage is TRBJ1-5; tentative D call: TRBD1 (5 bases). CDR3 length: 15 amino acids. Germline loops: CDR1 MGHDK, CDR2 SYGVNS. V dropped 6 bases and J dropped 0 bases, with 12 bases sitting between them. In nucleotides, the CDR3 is TGTGCCAGCAGCGCTGACAGTTATAGCAATCAGCCCCAGCATTTT. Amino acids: CASSADSYSNQPQHF.

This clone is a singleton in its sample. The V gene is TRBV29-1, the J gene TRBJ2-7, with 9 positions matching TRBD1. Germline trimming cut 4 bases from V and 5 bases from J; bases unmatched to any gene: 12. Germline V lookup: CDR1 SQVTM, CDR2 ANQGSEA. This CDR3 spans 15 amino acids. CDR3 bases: TGCAGCGTTGGGCGGGGCGGACAGGGGAGAAACGAGCAGTACTTC. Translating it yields CSVGRGGQGRNEQYF.

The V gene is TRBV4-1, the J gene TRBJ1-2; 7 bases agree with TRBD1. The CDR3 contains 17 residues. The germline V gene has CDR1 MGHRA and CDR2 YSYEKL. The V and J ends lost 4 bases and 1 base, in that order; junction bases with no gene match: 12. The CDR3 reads CASSRGTVRGINYGYTF. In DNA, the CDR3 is TGCGCCAGCAGCCGAGGGACAGTAAGGGGCATTAACTATGGCTACACCTTC.

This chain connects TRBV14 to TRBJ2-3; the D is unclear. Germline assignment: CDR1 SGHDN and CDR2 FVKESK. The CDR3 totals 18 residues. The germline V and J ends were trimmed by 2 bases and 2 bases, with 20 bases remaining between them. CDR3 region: CASSQPNAPTLSTDTQYF. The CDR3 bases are TGTGCCAGCAGCCAACCAAACGCGCCAACTCTCTCCACAGATACGCAGTATTTT.

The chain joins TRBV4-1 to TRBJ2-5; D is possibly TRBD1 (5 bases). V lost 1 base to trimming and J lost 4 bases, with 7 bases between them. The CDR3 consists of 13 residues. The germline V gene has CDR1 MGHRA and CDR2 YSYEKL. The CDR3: CASSQVQGETQYF. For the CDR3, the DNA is TGCGCCAGCAGCCAAGTTCAGGGAGAGACCCAGTACTTC.

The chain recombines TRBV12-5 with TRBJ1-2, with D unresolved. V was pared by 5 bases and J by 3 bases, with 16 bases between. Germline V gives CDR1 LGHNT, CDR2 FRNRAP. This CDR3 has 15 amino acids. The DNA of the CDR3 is TGTGCTAGTGGTATACCGGGGTTGTCTTACTATGGCTACACCTTC. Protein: CASGIPGLSYYGYTF.

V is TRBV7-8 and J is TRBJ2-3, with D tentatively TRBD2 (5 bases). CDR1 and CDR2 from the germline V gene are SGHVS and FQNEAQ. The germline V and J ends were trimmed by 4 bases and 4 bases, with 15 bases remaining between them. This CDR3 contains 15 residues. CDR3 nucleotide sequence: TGTGCCAGCAGCTCGAGCCTAGCCCGGCCAGATACGCAGTATTTT. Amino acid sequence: CASSSSLARPDTQYF.

CDR3 loop: CASSADSKNIQYF. In nucleotides, the CDR3 is TGTGCCAGCAGCGCGGACAGTAAAAACATTCAGTACTTC. The chain couples TRBV9 to TRBJ2-4; weak D call: TRBD1 (6 bases). CDR3 length: 13 residues. Germline loops: CDR1 SGDLS, CDR2 YYNGEE. Trimming removed 3 bases from V and 4 bases from J, with 8 bases in between.

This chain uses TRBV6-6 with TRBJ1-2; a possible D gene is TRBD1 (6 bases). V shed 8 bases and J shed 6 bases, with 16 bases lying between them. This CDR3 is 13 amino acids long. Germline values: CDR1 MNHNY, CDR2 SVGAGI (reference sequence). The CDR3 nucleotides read TGTGCCAGCGGTTCCGGACAGAACGATGGCTACACCTTC. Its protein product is CASGSGQNDGYTF.

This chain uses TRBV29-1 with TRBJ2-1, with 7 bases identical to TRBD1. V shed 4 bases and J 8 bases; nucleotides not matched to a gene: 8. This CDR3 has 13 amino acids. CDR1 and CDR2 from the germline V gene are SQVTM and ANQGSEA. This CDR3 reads CSVVKGARYEQFF. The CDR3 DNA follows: TGCAGCGTTGTAAAGGGGGCGAGGTATGAGCAGTTCTTC.

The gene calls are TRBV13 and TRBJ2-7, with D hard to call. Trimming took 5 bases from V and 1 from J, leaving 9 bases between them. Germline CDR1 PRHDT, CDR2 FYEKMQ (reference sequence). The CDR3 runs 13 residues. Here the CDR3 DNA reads TGTGCCAGCAGCCCCACGGAGTCCTACGAGCAGTACTTC. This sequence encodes CASSPTESYEQYF.

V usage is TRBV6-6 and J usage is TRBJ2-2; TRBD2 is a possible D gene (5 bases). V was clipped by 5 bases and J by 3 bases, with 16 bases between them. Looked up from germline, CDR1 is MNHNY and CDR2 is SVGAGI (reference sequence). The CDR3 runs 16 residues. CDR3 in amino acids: CASSPSRVDYTGELFF. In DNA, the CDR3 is TGTGCCAGCAGTCCAAGTAGGGTGGACTACACCGGGGAGCTGTTTTTT.

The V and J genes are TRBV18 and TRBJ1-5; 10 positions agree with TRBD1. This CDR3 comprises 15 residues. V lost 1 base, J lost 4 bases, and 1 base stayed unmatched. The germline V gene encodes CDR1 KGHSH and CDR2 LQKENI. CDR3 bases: TGTGCCAGCTCACCACGGGGACAGGGGAATCAGCCCCAGCATTTT. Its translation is CASSPRGQGNQPQHF.

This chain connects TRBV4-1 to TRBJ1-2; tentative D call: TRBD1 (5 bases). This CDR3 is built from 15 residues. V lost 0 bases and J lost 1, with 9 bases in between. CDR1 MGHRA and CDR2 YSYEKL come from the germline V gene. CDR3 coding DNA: TGCGCCAGCAGCCAAGAGTCAGGGAATAACTATGGCTACACCTTC. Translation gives CASSQESGNNYGYTF.

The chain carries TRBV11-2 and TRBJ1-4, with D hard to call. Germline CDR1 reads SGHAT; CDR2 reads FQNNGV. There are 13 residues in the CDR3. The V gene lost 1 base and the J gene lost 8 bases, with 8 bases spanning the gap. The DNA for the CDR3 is TGTGCCAGCAGCTTAGTACAGACCGAAAAACTGTTTTTT. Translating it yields CASSLVQTEKLFF.

CDR3 in amino acids: CASSQELTGRNTEAFF. CDR3 coding DNA: TGCGCCAGCAGCCAAGAACTGACAGGGAGGAACACTGAAGCTTTCTTT. The chain employs TRBV4-1 and TRBJ1-1; TRBD1 agrees at 7 bases. The germline V gene has CDR1 MGHRA and CDR2 YSYEKL. The ends lost 0 bases at V and 1 base at J; junction bases unmatched: 5. The CDR3 length is 16 residues.

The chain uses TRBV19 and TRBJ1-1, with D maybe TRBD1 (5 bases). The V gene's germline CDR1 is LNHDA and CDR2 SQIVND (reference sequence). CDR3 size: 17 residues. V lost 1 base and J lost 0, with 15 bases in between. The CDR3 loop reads CASSIVGGFGMNTEAFF. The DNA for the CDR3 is TGTGCCAGTAGTATAGTCGGGGGATTTGGGATGAACACTGAAGCTTTCTTT.

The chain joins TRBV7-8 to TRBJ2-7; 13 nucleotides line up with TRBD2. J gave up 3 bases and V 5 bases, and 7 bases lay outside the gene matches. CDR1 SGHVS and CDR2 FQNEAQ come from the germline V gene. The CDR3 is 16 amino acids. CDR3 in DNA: TGTGCCAGCAGCAAAGGACTAGCGGGGGCACTCTACGAGCAGTACTTC. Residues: CASSKGLAGALYEQYF.

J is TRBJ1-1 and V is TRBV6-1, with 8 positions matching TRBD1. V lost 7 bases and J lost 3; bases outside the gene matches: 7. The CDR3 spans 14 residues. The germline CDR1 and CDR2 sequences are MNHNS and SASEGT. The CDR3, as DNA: TGTGCCAGCACTCAGGGGGCGGAGGACACTGAAGCTTTCTTT. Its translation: CASTQGAEDTEAFF.

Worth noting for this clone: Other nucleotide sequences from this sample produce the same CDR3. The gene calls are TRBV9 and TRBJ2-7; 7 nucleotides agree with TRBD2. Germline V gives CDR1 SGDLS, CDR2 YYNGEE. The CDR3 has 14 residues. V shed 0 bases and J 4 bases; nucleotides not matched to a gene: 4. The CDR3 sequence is CASSVGGGTYEQYF. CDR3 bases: TGTGCCAGCAGCGTAGGGGGGGGGACTTACGAGCAGTACTTC. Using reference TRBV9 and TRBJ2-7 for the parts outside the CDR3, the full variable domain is DSGVTQTPKHLITATGQRVTLRCSPRSGDLSVYWYQQSLDQGLQFLIQYYNGEERAKGNILERFSAQQFPDLHSELNLSSLELGDSALYFCASSVGGGTYEQYFGPGTRLTVT.

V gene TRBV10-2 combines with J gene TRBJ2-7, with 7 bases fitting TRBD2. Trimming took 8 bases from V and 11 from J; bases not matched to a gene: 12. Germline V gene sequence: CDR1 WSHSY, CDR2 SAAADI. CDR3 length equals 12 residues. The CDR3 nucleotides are TGCGCCAGCCACAGCGGGAACAGGCAAAAGTACTTC. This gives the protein CASHSGNRQKYF.